This record covers a single T cell receptor (beta chain). The data stem from a study of immune evolution from preneoplasia to lung adenocarcinoma. Study-level background: HLA loss of heterozygosity: roughly 7.5% AIS, around 16% MIA, around 33% ADC, none AAH.

Produced via immunoSEQ multiplex PCR; TCRdb's table is partial and in-frame only. The sample lists 9,500 to 13,000 clones; about 84% were seen once. Looked up from germline, CDR1 is SGHTA and CDR2 is FQGNSA. Trimming shortened V by 0 bases and J by 10 bases, and 15 bases separated the two germline ends. The CDR3 covers 14 residues. The chain links TRBV7-2 to TRBJ1-1; the D is unclear. The TCR comes from a person between 65 and 80 years old with lung adenocarcinoma. The sequenced sample was FFPE minimally invasive lung adenocarcinoma tissue. CDR3 in amino acids: CASSLAYVRQRAFF. CDR3 nucleotides: TGTGCCAGCAGCTTAGCTTACGTCAGACAACGAGCTTTCTTT.